This is a list of T cell receptor beta chains from one sample in a study of T cells in Graves' hyperthyroidism and ophthalmopathy. One entry per CDR3 protein results from TCRdb running MiXCR on the multiplex PCR reads. The sample yields about 290,000 distinct CDR3 sequences, roughly an eighth seen once. Source material: blood. These receptors were taken from a woman aged 40 to 50 with Graves' hyperthyroidism. Both conserved end residues are part of each CDR3. D genes are given only for firm matches. The size field is filled for only some rows; it gives once, few, many or a size class.

len,v_gene,abundance,j_gene,d_gene,CDR3aa,CDR3nt
12,TRBV18,many,TRBJ2-3,NA,CASSIDPDTQYF,TGTGCCAGCTCAATAGACCCAGATACGCAGTATTTT
14,TRBV10-2,NA,TRBJ1-2,NA,CASSEGQMLYGYTF,TGCGCCAGCAGTGAAGGGCAGATGCTTTATGGCTACACCTTC
13,TRBV2,many,TRBJ2-7,NA,CASSVRTEGEQYF,TGTGCCAGCAGTGTTCGGACCGAAGGCGAGCAGTACTTC
15,TRBV19,NA,TRBJ1-5,TRBD1,CASSRGRGRPQPQHF,TGTGCCAGTAGTCGGGGCAGGGGGCGGCCCCAGCCCCAGCATTTT
13,TRBV6-1,many,TRBJ2-7,NA,CASSYAQGYEQYF,TGTGCCAGCAGTTACGCTCAGGGCTACGAGCAGTACTTC
15,TRBV14,few,TRBJ1-6,TRBD1,CASSQIGTGSSPLHF,TGTGCCAGCAGCCAAATCGGGACAGGGTCTTCACCCCTCCACTTT
14,TRBV7-9,once,TRBJ2-5,TRBD1,CASSANRGRETQYF,TGTGCCAGCAGCGCTAACAGGGGTCGAGAGACCCAGTACTTC
15,TRBV28,many,TRBJ2-7,TRBD1,CASSFLGTGGYEQYF,TGTGCCAGCAGTTTTTTAGGGACAGGGGGCTACGAGCAGTACTTC
15,TRBV5-8,NA,TRBJ2-7,NA,CASSFRTGHSYEQYF,TGTGCCAGCAGCTTCCGAACAGGTCACTCCTACGAGCAGTACTTC
16,TRBV20-1,many,TRBJ2-1,TRBD1,CSATTIRDRGRDEQFF,TGCAGTGCTACCACGATCCGGGACAGGGGTAGGGATGAGCAGTTCTTC
15,TRBV28,few,TRBJ2-1,NA,CASSPIAETYNEQFF,TGTGCCAGCAGTCCCATAGCGGAAACCTACAATGAGCAGTTCTTC
21,TRBV12-3/TRBV12-4,NA,TRBJ2-1,TRBD2,CASSARSHFRDYLNPYNEQFF,TGTGCCAGCAGCGCCCGAAGCCATTTCCGGGACTACCTGAACCCCTACAATGAGCAGTTCTTC
11,TRBV20-1,many,TRBJ1-1,NA,CSAVKGTEAFF,TGCAGTGCCGTGAAGGGCACTGAAGCTTTCTTT
16,TRBV12-3/TRBV12-4,many,TRBJ1-5,NA,CASSTSRQGAGQPQHF,TGTGCCAGCAGCACGTCTAGGCAGGGAGCAGGACAGCCCCAGCATTTT
15,TRBV6-1,NA,TRBJ2-7,TRBD2,CASRRIAGSSYEQYF,TGTGCCAGCAGGAGGATAGCGGGGAGCTCCTACGAGCAGTACTTC